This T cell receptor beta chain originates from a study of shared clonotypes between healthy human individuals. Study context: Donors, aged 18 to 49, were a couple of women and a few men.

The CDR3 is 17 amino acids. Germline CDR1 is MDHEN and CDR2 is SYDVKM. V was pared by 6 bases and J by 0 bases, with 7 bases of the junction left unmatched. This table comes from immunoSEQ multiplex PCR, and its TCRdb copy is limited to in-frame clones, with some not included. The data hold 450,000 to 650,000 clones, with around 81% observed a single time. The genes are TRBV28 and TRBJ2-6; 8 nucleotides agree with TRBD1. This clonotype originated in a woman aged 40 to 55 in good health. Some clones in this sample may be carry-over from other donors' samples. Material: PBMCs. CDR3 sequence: CASRPGGVGSGANVLTF. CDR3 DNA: TGTGCCAGCAGACCAGGGGGCGTGGGCTCTGGGGCCAACGTCCTGACTTTC.